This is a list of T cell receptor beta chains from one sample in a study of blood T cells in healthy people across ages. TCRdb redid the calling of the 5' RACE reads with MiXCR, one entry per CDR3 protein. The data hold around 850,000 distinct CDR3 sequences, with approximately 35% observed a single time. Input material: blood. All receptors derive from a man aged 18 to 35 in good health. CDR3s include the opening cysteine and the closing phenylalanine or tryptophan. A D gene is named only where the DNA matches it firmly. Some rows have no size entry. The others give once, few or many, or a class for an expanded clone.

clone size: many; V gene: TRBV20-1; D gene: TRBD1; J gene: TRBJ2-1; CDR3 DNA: TGCAGTGCTAGAATTGGGACAGGGGGTGCCTACAATGAGCAGTTCTTC; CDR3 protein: CSARIGTGGAYNEQFF
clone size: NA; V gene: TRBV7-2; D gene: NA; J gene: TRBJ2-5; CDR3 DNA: TGTGCCAGCAGCGGCTACGGCGGGACCCAGTACTTC; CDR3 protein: CASSGYGGTQYF
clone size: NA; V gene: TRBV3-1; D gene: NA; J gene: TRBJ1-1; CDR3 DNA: TGTGCCAGCAGCCACGGGCAGGGGAACACTGAAGCTTTCTTT; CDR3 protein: CASSHGQGNTEAFF
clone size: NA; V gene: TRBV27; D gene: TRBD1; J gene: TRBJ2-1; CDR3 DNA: TGTGCCGGCAGTTCCCTGGACAGGGGAGATCGGAATGAGCAGTTCTTC; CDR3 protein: CAGSSLDRGDRNEQFF
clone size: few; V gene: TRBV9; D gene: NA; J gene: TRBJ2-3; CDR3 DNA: TGTGCCAGCAGCGTATGGAGGGGGGGAAGCACAGATACGCAGTATTTT; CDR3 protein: CASSVWRGGSTDTQYF
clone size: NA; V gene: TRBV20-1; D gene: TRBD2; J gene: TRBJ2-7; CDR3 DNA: TGCAGTGCTATGGTCCGGGGGAGGGTTTCGTATGAGCAGTACTTC; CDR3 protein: CSAMVRGRVSYEQYF
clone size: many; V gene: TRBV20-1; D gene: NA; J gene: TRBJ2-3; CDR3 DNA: TGCAGTGCTAGACGGGGAACGATCACAGATACGCAGTATTTT; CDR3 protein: CSARRGTITDTQYF
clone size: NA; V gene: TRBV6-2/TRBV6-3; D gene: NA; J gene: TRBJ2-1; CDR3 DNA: TGTGCCAGCAGTTACCTGGGCTCCTACAATGAGCAGTTCTTC; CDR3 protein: CASSYLGSYNEQFF
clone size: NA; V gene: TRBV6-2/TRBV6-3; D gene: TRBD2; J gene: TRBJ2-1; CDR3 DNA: TGTGCCAGCAGTCCCAGCGGGGGGGCCATTGAGCAGTTCTTC; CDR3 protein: CASSPSGGAIEQFF
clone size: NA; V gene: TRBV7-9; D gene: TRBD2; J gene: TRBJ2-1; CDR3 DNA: TGTGCCAGCAGCCATGGACTAGCGGGGAATAAGCAGTTCTTC; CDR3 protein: CASSHGLAGNKQFF
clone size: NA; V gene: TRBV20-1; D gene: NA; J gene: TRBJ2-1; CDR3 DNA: TGCAGTGCCCTTTCGTCTCGAGAGACCCAGTTCTTC; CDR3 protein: CSALSSRETQFF
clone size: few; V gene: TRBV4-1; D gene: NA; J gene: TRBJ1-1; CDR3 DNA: TGCGCCAGCGACGGTGGAACTGAAGCTTTCTTT; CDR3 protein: CASDGGTEAFF
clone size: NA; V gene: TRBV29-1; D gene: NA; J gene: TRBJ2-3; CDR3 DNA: TGCAGCGTTGAAGAACTGGGAGCGGGACAGGCGTATTTT; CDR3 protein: CSVEELGAGQAYF
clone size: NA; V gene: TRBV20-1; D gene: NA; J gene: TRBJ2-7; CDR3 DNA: TGCAGTGCTAGAGACCTATACTCCGGGACGGGAACCTACGAGCAGTACTTC; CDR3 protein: CSARDLYSGTGTYEQYF
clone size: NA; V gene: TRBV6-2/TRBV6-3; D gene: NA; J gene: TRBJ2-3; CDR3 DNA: TGTGCCAGCAGTTACGGAGGGCTTACGCAGTATTTT; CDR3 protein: CASSYGGLTQYF
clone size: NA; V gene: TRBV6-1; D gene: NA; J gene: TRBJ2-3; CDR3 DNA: TGTGCCAGCAGTGATCCTAGGGGGGCGCAGTATTTT; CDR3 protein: CASSDPRGAQYF
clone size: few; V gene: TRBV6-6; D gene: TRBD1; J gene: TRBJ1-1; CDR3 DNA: TGTGCCAGCAGTTCAGGGGGGGCTAGGAACACTGAAGCTTTCTTT; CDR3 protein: CASSSGGARNTEAFF
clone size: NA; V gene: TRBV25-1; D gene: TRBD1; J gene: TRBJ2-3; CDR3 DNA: TGTGCCAGCAGTACACCGAGGGGGCGGTGGGATACGCAGTATTTT; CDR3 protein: CASSTPRGRWDTQYF
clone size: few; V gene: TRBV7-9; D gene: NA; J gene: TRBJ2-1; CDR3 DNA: TGTGCCAGCAGCTTAGGCCAGACTACTAATGAGCAGTTCTTC; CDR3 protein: CASSLGQTTNEQFF
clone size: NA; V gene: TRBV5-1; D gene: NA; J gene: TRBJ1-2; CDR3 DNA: TGCGCCAGCAGCTTGCCATCAGGGGATAATGGCTACACCTTC; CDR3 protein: CASSLPSGDNGYTF
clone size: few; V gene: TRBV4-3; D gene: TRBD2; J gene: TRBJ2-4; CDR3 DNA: TGCGCCAGCAGCCAAGAAGTAAGCGGGGGGAACATTCAGTACTTC; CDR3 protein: CASSQEVSGGNIQYF
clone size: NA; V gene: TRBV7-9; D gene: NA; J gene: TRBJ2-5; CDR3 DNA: TGTGCCAGCAGCTTGCCTCCAGGGGTCCAAGAGACCCAGTACTTC; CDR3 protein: CASSLPPGVQETQYF
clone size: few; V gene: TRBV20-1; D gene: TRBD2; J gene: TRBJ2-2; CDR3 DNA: TGCAGTGGAAGAAAAGCGGGGGGGCTGAACACCGGGGAGCTGTTTTTT; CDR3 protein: CSGRKAGGLNTGELFF
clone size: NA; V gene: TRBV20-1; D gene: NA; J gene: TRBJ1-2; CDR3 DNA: TGCAGTGCTAGAGGAACAGGGCCGGGTGGCTACACCTTC; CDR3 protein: CSARGTGPGGYTF
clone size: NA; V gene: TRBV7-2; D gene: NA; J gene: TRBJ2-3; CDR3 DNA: TGTGCCAGCAGCTTACACAACCAGGGGGAGGCAGATACGCAGTATTTT; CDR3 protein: CASSLHNQGEADTQYF
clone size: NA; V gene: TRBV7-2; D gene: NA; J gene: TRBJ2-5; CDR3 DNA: TGTGCCGGCAGCGACGAAAAGACCCAGTACTTC; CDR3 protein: CAGSDEKTQYF
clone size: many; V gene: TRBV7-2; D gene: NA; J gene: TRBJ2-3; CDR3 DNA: TGTGCCAGCAGCTTCGACAGGAGCACAGATACGCAGTATTTT; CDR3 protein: CASSFDRSTDTQYF
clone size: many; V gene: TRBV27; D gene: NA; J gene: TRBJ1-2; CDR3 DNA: TGTGCCAGCAGCCGAGACAGGAACTATGGCTACACCTTC; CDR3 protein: CASSRDRNYGYTF
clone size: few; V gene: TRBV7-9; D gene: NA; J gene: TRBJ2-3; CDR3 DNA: TGTGCCAGCAGCTTAGGCAGCTCTGGGGGCCACACATCAACGCAGTATTTT; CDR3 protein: CASSLGSSGGHTSTQYF
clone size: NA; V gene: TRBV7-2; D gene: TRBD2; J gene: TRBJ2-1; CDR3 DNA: TGTGCCAGCAGCCCGGGACTAGCGGCCTACAATGAGCAGTTCTTC; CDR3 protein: CASSPGLAAYNEQFF
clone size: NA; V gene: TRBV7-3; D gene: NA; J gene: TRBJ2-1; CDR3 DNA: TGTGCCAGCAGCTCAAATAACGGAGAGCAGTTCTTC; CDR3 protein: CASSSNNGEQFF
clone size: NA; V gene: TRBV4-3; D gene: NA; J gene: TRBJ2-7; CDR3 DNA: TGCGCCAGCAGCCAATCCCCTAACACGGAGGGAGAGAGTTACGAGCAGTACTTC; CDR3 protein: CASSQSPNTEGESYEQYF
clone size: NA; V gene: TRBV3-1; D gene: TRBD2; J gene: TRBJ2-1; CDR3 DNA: TGTGCCAGCAGCCAATTGGGACTAGCGGGATCCTACAATGAGCAGTTCTTC; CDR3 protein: CASSQLGLAGSYNEQFF
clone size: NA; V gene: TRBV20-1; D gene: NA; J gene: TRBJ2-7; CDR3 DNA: TGCAGTGCTTCGACAGCACCGAGCTCCTACGAGCAGTACTTC; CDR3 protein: CSASTAPSSYEQYF
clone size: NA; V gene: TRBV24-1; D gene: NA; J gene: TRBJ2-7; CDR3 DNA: TGTGCCACCAGTGGCCAGGTTCCAAGCTCCTACAATGAGCAGTACTTC; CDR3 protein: CATSGQVPSSYNEQYF
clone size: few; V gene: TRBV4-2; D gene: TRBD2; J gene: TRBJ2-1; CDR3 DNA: TGTGCCAGCAGCCAAAGGACTAGCGGGGGCGATGAGCAGTTCTTC; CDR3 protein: CASSQRTSGGDEQFF
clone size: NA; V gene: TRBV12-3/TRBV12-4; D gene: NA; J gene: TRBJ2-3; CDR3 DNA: TGTGCCAGCAGTTTCTTCGCCGCTAGCACAGATGCGCGGTATTTT; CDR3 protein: CASSFFAASTDARYF
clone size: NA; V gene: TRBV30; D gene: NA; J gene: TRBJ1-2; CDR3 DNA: TGTGCCTGGAGTGTACCGGACCACCGGGGCAGCGGCTACACCTTC; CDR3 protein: CAWSVPDHRGSGYTF
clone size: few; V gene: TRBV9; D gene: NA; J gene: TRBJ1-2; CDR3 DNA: TGTGCCAGCAGCGTCGCAGGGAGCTCATATGGCTACACCTTC; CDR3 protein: CASSVAGSSYGYTF
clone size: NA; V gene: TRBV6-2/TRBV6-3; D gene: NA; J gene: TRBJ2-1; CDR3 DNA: TGTGCCAGCGCGATAGGCTCCTACAATGAGCAGTTCTTC; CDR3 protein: CASAIGSYNEQFF
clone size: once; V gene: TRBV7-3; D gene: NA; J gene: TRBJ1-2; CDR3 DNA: TGTGCCAGCAGCTTGGATCACTCGGGCTATGGCTACACCTTC; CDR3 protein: CASSLDHSGYGYTF